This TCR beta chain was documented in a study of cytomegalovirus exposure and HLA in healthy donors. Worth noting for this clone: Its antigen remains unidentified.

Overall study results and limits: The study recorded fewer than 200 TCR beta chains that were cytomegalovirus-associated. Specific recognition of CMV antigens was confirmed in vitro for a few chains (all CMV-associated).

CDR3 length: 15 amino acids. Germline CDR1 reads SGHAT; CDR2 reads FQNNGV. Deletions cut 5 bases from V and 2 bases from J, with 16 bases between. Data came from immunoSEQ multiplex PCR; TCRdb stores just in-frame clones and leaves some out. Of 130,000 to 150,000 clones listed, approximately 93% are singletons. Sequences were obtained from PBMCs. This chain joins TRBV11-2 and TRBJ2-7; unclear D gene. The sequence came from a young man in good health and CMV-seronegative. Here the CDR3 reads CASSAFLDPTYEQYF. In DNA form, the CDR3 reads TGTGCCAGCAGCGCCTTTTTAGATCCCACCTACGAGCAGTACTTC.